Listed here is a single T cell receptor (beta chain). Its antigen is unknown. Trimming left V 4 bases short and J 2 bases short, with 9 bases between. CDR1 is MNHEY and CDR2 is SMNVEV in the germline V gene (reference sequence). The CDR3 spans 14 residues. These data are taken from a study of OX40 agonist ivuxolimab in advanced cancers. On the study more broadly: Those enrolled were approximately 87% male, with a mean age of around 58 years and ages from 23 to 79. Three individuals attained partial responses, comprising one hepatocellular carcinoma case and two cutaneous melanoma cases.

Study observations and caveats: CD8+ T cells (on average) carried more expanded clones than CD4+ T cells.

Here immunoSEQ multiplex PCR was the method, and the copy in TCRdb shows in-frame clones only, minus some. This sample has around 80,000 clones; approximately 80% occur once, and the top ten carry 0.44%. The TCR comes from an adult with an advanced solid tumor such as melanoma, head and neck, liver or kidney cancer. The sequencing here drew on CD4+ or CD8+ T cells sorted from blood, taken in a trial of the OX40 agonist ivuxolimab. This chain uses TRBV27 with TRBJ1-3; possibly TRBD1 for D (6 bases). CDR3: CASSSTGTGNTIYF. In nucleotides, the CDR3 is TGTGCCAGCAGTTCCACAGGGACTGGAAACACCATATATTTT.